Only a few counts were recorded for the clone carrying this T cell receptor beta chain. Its antigen is still unknown. As for treatment: oral pan-JAK inhibitor, 5-10 mg twice daily. This entry belongs to a study of CD8+ T cells in alopecia areata. The wider study: Treated patients were dosed with oral tofacitinib, taking 5 to 10 mg twice daily. Study-wide findings and caveats: With patients, TCR sharing proved less clear than in mice, a difference possibly related to HLA.

Germline V gene sequence: CDR1 SGDLS, CDR2 YYNGEE. The CDR3 covers 15 residues. The V end lost 0 bases, the J end lost 5 bases, and 15 bases lay between the germline ends. The sequencing template was cDNA reverse transcribed from extracted RNA. Sequenced by immunoSEQ multiplex PCR; TCRdb stores in-frame clones only, minus some. The sample carries under 350,000 clones, 58% recorded once. The chain uses TRBV9 and TRBJ2-7; maybe TRBD1 (6 bases). The clonotype originates from a human donor with alopecia areata. The sample consisted of CD4+ T cells sorted from blood, taken at week 24, from a patient treated with tofacitinib. CDR3 in amino acids: CASSVAWQGINEQYF. CDR3 nucleotides: TGTGCCAGCAGCGTAGCGTGGCAGGGGATCAACGAGCAGTACTTC.